Listed below are T cell receptor beta chains from one sample, sequenced in a study of blood T cells in healthy people across ages. TCRdb fed the 5' RACE reads into MiXCR, producing one record per CDR3 protein. The sample includes about 1,400,000 distinct CDR3 sequences, around 59% of them seen just once. Sequencing used blood. Receptor source: a man aged 18-30 years in good health. CDR3s include the opening cysteine and the closing phenylalanine or tryptophan. Fields, in order: V gene, D gene, clone size, J gene, CDR3 DNA, CDR3 protein. D genes are given only for firm matches. Clone size is given for some rows only: seen once, a few or many times, or a class if the clone is expanded.

V: TRBV4-1; D: -; size: -; J: TRBJ1-5; DNA: TGCGCCAGCAGCCAAGACCATTCCGAACATCAGCCCCAGCATTTT; CDR3: CASSQDHSEHQPQHF
V: TRBV6-2/TRBV6-3; D: -; size: -; J: TRBJ1-2; DNA: TGTGCCAGCAGTTCACTGATCGACAGACTCTATGGCTACACCTTC; CDR3: CASSSLIDRLYGYTF
V: TRBV5-1; D: -; size: -; J: TRBJ1-1; DNA: TGCGCCAGCAGCCCTTCCTTATGGAACACTGAAGCTTTCTTT; CDR3: CASSPSLWNTEAFF
V: TRBV27; D: -; size: -; J: TRBJ2-7; DNA: TGTGCCAGCGGCCTCGCACAGACGAGTGGCGAGCAGTACTTC; CDR3: CASGLAQTSGEQYF
V: TRBV6-2/TRBV6-3; D: -; size: -; J: TRBJ2-2; DNA: TGTGCCAGCAGTTACCTTCGGGAGACCGGGGAGCTGTTTTTT; CDR3: CASSYLRETGELFF
V: TRBV12-3/TRBV12-4; D: TRBD2; size: -; J: TRBJ2-5; DNA: TGTGCCAGCACCAGCGGGAGGGCCGAGACCCAGTACTTC; CDR3: CASTSGRAETQYF
V: TRBV12-3/TRBV12-4; D: -; size: -; J: TRBJ1-4; DNA: TGTGCCAGCAGAGACCTACACGAGCAACTGTTTTTT; CDR3: CASRDLHEQLFF
V: TRBV28; D: TRBD1; size: few; J: TRBJ1-5; DNA: TGTGCCAGCAGTTCCCGGGACAGGGGTGGAAATCAGCCCCAGCATTTT; CDR3: CASSSRDRGGNQPQHF
V: TRBV5-1; D: TRBD1; size: -; J: TRBJ2-4; DNA: TGCGCCAGCAGCTTGAACACCGGGACAGGGTCAGCCAAAAACATTCAGTACTTC; CDR3: CASSLNTGTGSAKNIQYF
V: TRBV6-6; D: TRBD1; size: few; J: TRBJ2-7; DNA: TGTGCCAGCAGTGGACAGGGCGTCGAGCAGTACTTC; CDR3: CASSGQGVEQYF
V: TRBV5-1; D: -; size: -; J: TRBJ2-1; DNA: TGCGCCAGCAGCTTGGGACAGCTGGCTAGCAATGAGCAGTTCTTT; CDR3: CASSLGQLASNEQFF
V: TRBV5-1; D: TRBD2; size: -; J: TRBJ2-1; DNA: TGCGCCAGCAGCCCGCGGAGTCGACCTAGCGGGAGGCCCGATGAGCAGTTCTTC; CDR3: CASSPRSRPSGRPDEQFF
V: TRBV29-1; D: TRBD1; size: -; J: TRBJ2-7; DNA: TGCAGCGCAGGACAGGGGCTCTCCTACGAGCAGTACTTC; CDR3: CSAGQGLSYEQYF
V: TRBV7-9; D: -; size: once; J: TRBJ1-1; DNA: TGTGCCAGCAGCTTAGTCAGGGGAACCATGAACACTGAAGCTTTCTTT; CDR3: CASSLVRGTMNTEAFF
V: TRBV12-3/TRBV12-4; D: TRBD1; size: -; J: TRBJ1-2; DNA: TGTGCCAGTAGCCCATTCCGGGACAGCAATCATAACTATGGCTACACCTTT; CDR3: CASSPFRDSNHNYGYTF
V: TRBV15; D: -; size: -; J: TRBJ2-7; DNA: TGTGCCACCAGCAGATCACTAGCATCAGGGGAGCAGTACTTC; CDR3: CATSRSLASGEQYF
V: TRBV11-2; D: TRBD2; size: -; J: TRBJ2-7; DNA: TGTGCCAGCAGGAGGGGAGCTAGCGGGGGGTCCTACGAGCAGTACTTC; CDR3: CASRRGASGGSYEQYF
V: TRBV24-1; D: -; size: -; J: TRBJ1-1; DNA: TGTGCCACCAGTGATTCTGCGACAGGCAGAATGAACACTGAAGCTTTCTTT; CDR3: CATSDSATGRMNTEAFF
V: TRBV20-1; D: -; size: -; J: TRBJ1-5; DNA: TGCAGTGCTAGAGATTCAAAAGTTGGGGGCAATCAGCCCCAGCATTTT; CDR3: CSARDSKVGGNQPQHF
V: TRBV29-1; D: TRBD2; size: -; J: TRBJ2-1; DNA: TGCAGCTCTAGGCGGCCGGGGGGCAATGAGCAGTTCTTC; CDR3: CSSRRPGGNEQFF
V: TRBV12-3/TRBV12-4; D: -; size: -; J: TRBJ2-3; DNA: TGTGCCAGCAGTTACCGGGGAGTGGGCGTGCAGTATTTT; CDR3: CASSYRGVGVQYF
V: TRBV5-1; D: TRBD2; size: -; J: TRBJ2-7; DNA: TGCGCCAGCAGCAGAGGACTAGCGGGGGGATCCAGCTCCTACGAGCAGTACTTC; CDR3: CASSRGLAGGSSSYEQYF